The sequence of this TCR beta chain was determined in a study of cytomegalovirus exposure and HLA in healthy donors. Trimming took 3 bases from V and 5 from J, leaving 10 bases between them. Germline CDR1 MNHNY, CDR2 SVGAGI (reference sequence). The CDR3 runs 13 residues. PCR involved 60 Vbeta and 13 Jbeta primers. Clones were sequenced by immunoSEQ multiplex PCR, and TCRdb holds only the in-frame ones, with some missing. Among 99,000 or so clones listed, about 9.4% were seen once. This clone has just a few counts. This receptor was identified in a man aged 35 to 55 in good health and CMV-seropositive. The specimen sequenced was PBMCs. The chain combines TRBV6-6 with TRBJ2-5, with D possibly being TRBD1 (5 bases). The CDR3 loop is CASSYGAWETQYF. The CDR3 DNA follows: TGTGCCAGCAGTTATGGGGCTTGGGAGACCCAGTACTTC.